This T cell receptor beta chain was profiled in a study of PD-L1 blockade in urothelial cancer. CDR1 and CDR2 (germline): SGHVS, FNYEAQ. V gave up 1 base and J gave up 4 bases; unmatched junction bases: 2. The CDR3 sequence is 14 residues long. The protocol was immunoSEQ multiplex PCR, while the TCRdb copy is restricted to in-frame clones and leaves out a portion. The sample consists of around 100,000 clones, less than 95% of them appearing once. Time point noted: peripheral blood 6 weeks after treatment start. This chain joins TRBV7-6 and TRBJ2-3; 7 bases map to TRBD2. Sequences were derived from PBMCs, sampled around atezolizumab (anti-PD-L1) treatment. This TCR came from a man in his 60s with urothelial cancer. The CDR3 nucleotides read TGTGCCAGCAGCTTAGTGGGGAGGGCAGATACGCAGTATTTT. Amino acids: CASSLVGRADTQYF.